The next 28 T cell receptor beta chains were all read from a single sample in a study of molecular identifiers for immune sequencing clone quantification. Each CDR3 protein gets one entry after TCRdb re-called the PCR reads with MiXCR. The sample has over 600,000 distinct CDR3 sequences; 15% to 20% are singletons. Sequenced sample: naive CD8+ T cells from blood, with Jurkat cell RNA spiked in. Specified subset: FACS-sorted CD8+CD4-CCR7+CD45RA+ naive T cells. These receptors came from a human donor in good health. Some libraries in this study had Jurkat cell RNA spiked in.

V and J are TRBV1 and TRBJ1-1. TRBV1 corresponds to a pseudogene. The CDR3 covers 12 residues. The CDR3 sequence is CTSSQERTEAFF. The CDR3 DNA follows: TGCACCAGCAGCCAAGAAAGGACTGAAGCTTTCTTT.

This clonotype was seen repeatedly, ten times or more. The rearrangement joins TRBV6-5 to TRBJ2-6, with D unresolved. Trimming shortened V by 3 bases and J by 1 base, and 7 bases separated the two germline ends. The CDR3 has 15 amino acids. The germline V gene has CDR1 MNHEY and CDR2 SVGAGI. DNA for the CDR3: TGTGCCAGCAGTTATGGATCATCTGGGGCCAACGTCCTGACTTTC. It codes for CASSYGSSGANVLTF.

The J gene is TRBJ2-5, the V gene TRBV4-1; perhaps TRBD2 as D (6 bases). Per the germline V gene, CDR1 is MGHRA and CDR2 is YSYEKL. V was clipped by 4 bases and J by 2 bases, with 14 bases between them. The CDR3 covers 15 residues. This chain's CDR3 is CASSLRLVVQETQYF. DNA of the CDR3: TGCGCCAGCAGCCTTCGACTAGTGGTTCAAGAGACCCAGTACTTC.

Worth noting for this clonotype: At one boundary the junction diverges from the germline segment, which might be a read error. The gene calls are TRBV4-3 and TRBJ2-7; D uncertain. The CDR3 runs 15 residues. Germline V gene lookup returns CDR1 LGHNA and CDR2 YSLEER. For the CDR3, the DNA is TGCGCCAGCGGCCAAGATCTCCAATCCTCCTACGAGCAGTACTTC. Amino acids: CASGQDLQSSYEQYF.

This clonotype showed up many times. The chain recombines TRBV4-1 with TRBJ1-3; D possibly corresponds to TRBD1 (6 bases). The ends were cut back, 4 bases at V and 1 base at J, with 14 bases in the middle. There are 16 residues in the CDR3. Germline V gene lookup returns CDR1 MGHRA and CDR2 YSYEKL. The CDR3 nucleotides read TGCGCCAGCAGCCTTCATCCAGGGGCGTCTGGAAACACCATATATTTT. This codes for CASSLHPGASGNTIYF.

This clonotype appeared many times. J is TRBJ1-1 and V is TRBV27; unclear D gene. The CDR3 contains 14 residues. Germline CDR1 is MNHEY and CDR2 is SMNVEV (reference sequence). Trimming removed 3 bases from V and 2 bases from J, with 10 bases in between. The CDR3 sequence is CASSFGGINTEAFF. The CDR3 coding sequence is TGTGCCAGCAGTTTTGGAGGAATTAACACTGAAGCTTTCTTT.

This clonotype was observed many times. The chain combines TRBV7-9 with TRBJ2-5; possible D gene TRBD1, 5 bases. Germline V CDR1 and CDR2: SEHNR, FQNEAQ (reference sequence). V dropped 5 bases and J dropped 2 bases, with 12 bases sitting between them. This CDR3 region has 14 residues. The DNA for the CDR3 is TGTGCCAGCAGCCAGCCAAAGGGGCAAGAGACCCAGTACTTC. Its protein is CASSQPKGQETQYF.

This clonotype came up a few times. The chain uses TRBV9 and TRBJ2-7; D ambiguous. V was pared by 3 bases and J by 2 bases, with 12 bases between. CDR3 length: 14 amino acids. Germline lookup yields CDR1 SGDLS and CDR2 YYNGEE. CDR3 in DNA: TGTGCCAGCAGCGCGCCCGGAAAACCCTACGAGCAGTACTTC. It specifies CASSAPGKPYEQYF.

J is TRBJ1-3 and V is TRBV9; possible D gene TRBD1, 6 bases. V lost 2 bases, J lost 4 bases, and 16 bases lay in between. This CDR3 comprises 16 residues. Germline CDR1 SGDLS, CDR2 YYNGEE. The CDR3 loop reads CASSVIGTRGGNTIYF. DNA of the CDR3: TGTGCCAGCAGCGTTATCGGGACAAGGGGCGGAAACACCATATATTTT.

This clonotype was recorded at least ten times. CDR3 nucleotide sequence: TGCAGCGTTGGATCGAATACGCAGTATTTT. Protein product: CSVGSNTQYF. The rearrangement joins TRBV29-1 to TRBJ2-3; D remains ambiguous. Trimming stripped 4 bases from V and 7 bases from J, with 6 bases between. The germline gives CDR1 SQVTM, CDR2 ANQGSEA. The CDR3 extends over 10 amino acids.

This clonotype was found many times. V gene TRBV6-5 combines with J gene TRBJ2-1; D is unclear. Germline CDR1 MNHEY, CDR2 SVGAGI. The CDR3 runs to 14 residues. The V end was cut by 4 bases, the J end by 7 bases, with 14 bases between. The CDR3 coding sequence is TGTGCCAGCAGTTCCGAGATGCGTTGGAATGAGCAGTTCTTC. Translated, it gives CASSSEMRWNEQFF.

On this clonotype itself: A much larger clone differs from this one at a single base, so this may be a read error. This CDR3 is missing its conserved last phenylalanine or tryptophan, likely due to a read error. The chain combines TRBV18 with TRBJ2-3; D is possibly TRBD2 (6 bases). CDR1 is KGHSH, CDR2 LQKENI, per germline. Trimming took off 3 bases at V and 2 bases at J, with 12 bases between the two ends. This CDR3 comprises 15 residues. The CDR3: CASSPQDYITDTQYI. The CDR3 DNA reads as TGTGCCAGCTCACCCCAGGACTATATCACAGATACGCAGTATATT.

As concerns this clonotype: A much more abundant neighbour one base away suggests this may be a read error. The CDR3 nucleotides are TGTGCCAGCAGCAGAACCAGGGAGAGCTCTGAAAACACCATATATTTT. Translating it yields CASSRTRESSENTIYF. This chain uses TRBV9 with TRBJ1-3; D is possibly TRBD1 (5 bases). The CDR3 consists of 16 residues. Per the germline V gene, CDR1 is SGDLS and CDR2 is YYNGEE. The complete variable domain, with remaining parts taken from reference TRBV9 and TRBJ1-3, reads DSGVTQTPKHLITATGQRVTLRCSPRSGDLSVYWYQQSLDQGLQFLIQYYNGEERAKGNILERFSAQQFPDLHSELNLSSLELGDSALYFCASSRTRESSENTIYFGEGSWLTVV.

The table lists this clonotype with many counts. The CDR3 DNA sequence: TGTGCCAGCTGCAGGGACAGCTCCTACGAGCAGTACTTC. As protein: CASCRDSSYEQYF. This chain connects TRBV7-9 to TRBJ2-7; 7 bases line up with TRBD1. CDR1 is SEHNR and CDR2 is FQNEAQ in the germline V gene (reference sequence). The length of the CDR3 is 13 residues. V lost 8 bases and J lost 0; bases outside the gene matches: 4.

J is TRBJ1-5 and V is TRBV5-8, with a tentative D call TRBD1 (5 bases). The V gene's germline CDR1 is SGHTS and CDR2 YDEGEE. The CDR3 is made up of 16 amino acids. Trimming left V 4 bases short and J 5 bases short, with 19 bases between. For the CDR3, the DNA is TGTGCCAGCAGCGTCCGAACCGGGGCCGTGCATCAGCCCCAGCATTTT. Protein: CASSVRTGAVHQPQHF.

This clonotype has just one count. Given a much more abundant clone one base away, this may be a read error. The V call is TRBV20-1, the J call TRBJ2-7, with TRBD2 as a possible D gene (5 bases). Germline CDR1 reads DFQATT; CDR2 reads SNEGSKA (reference sequence). The CDR3 consists of 13 residues. The DNA for the CDR3 is TGCAGTGCTAGAAATCTAGATGACTACGGGCAGTACTTC. It specifies CSARNLDDYGQYF.

This clonotype was detected once. A much larger clone lies one base from this, so it may be a read error. This rearrangement joins TRBV12-3 or TRBV12-4 to TRBJ2-3; TRBD2 aligns across 13 bases. The length of the CDR3 is 17 residues. The CDR3 spells CASSGGTSGDVKDTQCF. The CDR3, as DNA: TGTGCCAGCAGTGGCGGGACTAGCGGGGACGTCAAAGATACGCAGTGTTTT.

The sample holds a few counts of this clonotype. V and J are TRBV30 and TRBJ2-7, with D perhaps assigned TRBD1 or TRBD2 (5 bases each). The CDR3 extends over 14 amino acids. V lost 1 base and J 2 bases, leaving 12 bases between the germline ends. In germline, CDR1 is GTSNPN, CDR2 SVGIG (reference sequence). CDR3 coding DNA: TGTGCCTGGAGTGACCGGGACGGAGCCTACGAGCAGTACTTC. Translation gives CAWSDRDGAYEQYF.

In this sample, this clonotype turned up once. A much larger clonotype is one base distant, so this may be a read error. CDR3 in amino acids: CASSFLGGDQIQYF. CDR3 DNA sequence: TGTGCCAGCAGCTTCTTGGGGGGAGACCAGATCCAGTACTTC. The rearrangement uses TRBV11-2 and TRBJ2-5; the D gene is possibly TRBD2 (6 bases). CDR3 size: 14 residues. Germline-derived CDR1 and CDR2 are SGHAT and FQNNGV. V lost 3 bases to trimming and J lost 10 bases, with 18 bases between them.

The gene calls are TRBV2 and TRBJ1-1; 10 bases line up with TRBD1. J was trimmed by 7 bases and V by 7 bases; bases with no gene match: 6. This CDR3 has 13 amino acids. Germline CDR1 SNHLY, CDR2 FYNNEI. As DNA, the CDR3 is TGTGCCAGCAATCCGGGACAGGGGATTGAAGCTTTCTTT. This codes for CASNPGQGIEAFF.

The table lists this clonotype with many counts. The chain combines TRBV12-3 or TRBV12-4 with TRBJ1-5; no definite D call. V shed 4 bases and J shed 0 bases, with 10 bases lying between them. The CDR3 loop spans 15 amino acids. CDR3 sequence reads: CASSSSGYSNQPQHF. CDR3 DNA: TGTGCCAGCAGTTCGTCGGGGTATAGCAATCAGCCCCAGCATTTT.

This sequence joins TRBV5-6 and TRBJ2-3; TRBD1 matches at 8 bases. Germline CDR1 is SGHDT and CDR2 is YYEEEE. J was trimmed by 5 bases and V by 4 bases; bases with no gene match: 9. This CDR3 contains 15 residues. CDR3 sequence: CASSMVQGAGDTQYF. The CDR3 nucleotides are TGTGCCAGCAGCATGGTGCAGGGGGCAGGAGATACGCAGTATTTT.

The chain recombines TRBV29-1 with TRBJ1-4; possibly TRBD1 for D (6 bases). V gave up 7 bases and J gave up 1 base, with 13 bases separating them. Germline values: CDR1 SQVTM, CDR2 ANQGSEA. The length of the CDR3 is 14 residues. CDR3 DNA sequence: TGCAGCGAACGGCCCAGGGGAACTAATGAAAAACTGTTTTTT. Translated: CSERPRGTNEKLFF.

Remarks on this clonotype: A much bigger clone sits one base away, suggesting this may be a read error. Since no conserved phenylalanine or tryptophan closes the CDR3, a read error is the likely cause. V gene TRBV12-3 or TRBV12-4 combines with J gene TRBJ1-1; no reliable D call. V shed 5 bases and J shed 1 base, with 2 bases lying between them. The CDR3 covers 11 residues. The CDR3 bases are TGTGCCAGCAGTGGGAACACTGAAGCTTTCCTT. The encoded protein is CASSGNTEAFL.

This clonotype was seen only a few times. One end of the junction varies from germline; a read error may be responsible. The gene calls are TRBV7-8 and TRBJ2-3, with D perhaps matching TRBD2 (5 bases). Germline CDR1 and CDR2: SGHVS and FQNEAQ. The CDR3 is 15 amino acids. The CDR3 reads CASSLAQSSTDAQYF. In DNA form, the CDR3 reads TGTGCCAGCAGCTTAGCGCAGTCTAGCACAGATGCGCAGTATTTT. The full variable domain, completed using reference TRBV7-8 and TRBJ2-3, is GAGVSQSPRYKVAKRGQDVALRCDPISGHVSLFWYQQALGQGPEFLTYFQNEAQLDKSGLPSDRFFAERPEGSVSTLKIQRTQQEDSAVYLCASSLAQSSTDAQYFGPGTRLTVL.

At least ten counts were recorded for this clonotype. J is TRBJ1-1 and V is TRBV4-1; 7 nucleotides line up with TRBD1. J lost 1 base, V lost 2 bases, and 7 bases had no gene match. CDR1 and CDR2 (germline): MGHRA, YSYEKL. This CDR3 has 16 residues. The CDR3 nucleotides are TGCGCCAGCAGCCAACATGGACAGGCCCCGAACACTGAAGCTTTCTTT. Protein product: CASSQHGQAPNTEAFF.

The table lists this clonotype with a few counts. The CDR3 loop reads CASSHGRVTGELFF. The CDR3 region has the DNA TGCGCCAGCAGCCACGGCCGGGTCACCGGGGAGCTGTTTTTT. V and J are TRBV4-3 and TRBJ2-2; D is unclear. The CDR3 has 14 residues. Trimming shortened V by 3 bases and J by 4 bases, and 9 bases separated the two germline ends. The germline CDR1 and CDR2 sequences are LGHNA and YSLEER.

This clonotype turned up a few times. Only one base separates this from a far larger clonotype, so it likely reflects a read error. This chain joins TRBV28 and TRBJ1-1; D might be TRBD1 (5 bases). CDR3 size: 12 residues. Germline V gene sequence: CDR1 MDHEN, CDR2 SYDVKM. The V and J ends lost 7 bases and 3 bases respectively, with 9 bases between them. CDR3 sequence (DNA): TGTGCCAGCACCTTGGGGGACACTGAAGCTTTCTTT. It translates to CASTLGDTEAFF. The whole variable domain, remainder taken from reference TRBV28 and TRBJ1-1, is DVKVTQSSRYLVKRTGEKVFLECVQDMDHENMFWYRQDPGLGLRLIYFSYDVKMKEKGDIPEGYSVSREKKERFSLILESASTNQTSMYLCASTLGDTEAFFGQGTRLTVV.